The present T cell receptor (beta chain) was sequenced within a study of PD-1 blockade in classical Hodgkin lymphoma. Regarding the study as a whole: There was a significant rise in CD4+ TCR diversity by C4D1, with no such rise for CD8+. Repertoire difference causes, possibly disease activity or prior therapy, remain undefined.

Noted time point: cycle 4 day 1 (C4D1), after 6 weeks of nivolumab. Every patient was affected by relapse after autologous stem cell transplantation, while exposure to brentuximab vedotin was not uniform. The best responses consisted of complete response, partial response or progressive disease. The data were produced by immunoSEQ multiplex PCR, yet TCRdb's version contains in-frame clones alone and is incomplete. Counted here are 96,000 or so clones, about 93% occurring once; the ten biggest clones make up about 2%. CDR1 and CDR2 from the germline V gene are SGHDN and FVKESK. This CDR3 comprises 15 residues. With V trimmed by 5 bases and J by 4 bases, 7 bases remained unmatched. As to this clone: Its antigen is undetermined.

The clonotype comes from a human donor with classical Hodgkin lymphoma. The sample was peripheral blood mononuclear cells (PBMCs), taken before the fourth cycle of nivolumab. V gene TRBV14 combines with J gene TRBJ2-1; 8 bases are shared with TRBD2. CDR3 bases: TGTGCCAGCAGCTCCCGGGAGGGGGTGTACAATGAGCAGTTCTTC. Its protein product is CASSSREGVYNEQFF.